A single sample is the source of the 8 T cell receptor beta chains below, sequenced in a study of blood T cell repertoires in COVID-19. Profiling relied on immunoSEQ multiplex PCR, and the TCRdb table lists in-frame clones only, not all of them. The table includes 240,000 or so clones, more than 85% detected once. The sequencing input was peripheral blood. The receptors come from a woman in her seventies with active or convalescent COVID-19.

This clone has only one observation. Written as DNA, the CDR3 is TGTGCCAGCAGTCCAGGGGCGAAGGGAATACGGCAGTACTTC. Protein product: CASSPGAKGIRQYF. The chain links TRBV27 to TRBJ2-7; maybe TRBD1 (6 bases). Trimming stripped 5 bases from V and 9 bases from J, with 20 bases between. This CDR3 contains 14 residues. The germline V gene encodes CDR1 MNHEY and CDR2 SMNVEV (reference sequence).

V usage is TRBV1 and J usage is TRBJ1-1. TRBV1 is reported as a pseudogene. CDR3 size: 15 residues. In DNA form, the CDR3 reads TGCACCAGCAGCTTCCCGGGGGGGGGAGTTCCTGAAGCTTTCTTT. It codes for CTSSFPGGGVPEAFF.

The chain links TRBV2 to TRBJ2-3, with D possibly TRBD1 on 5 matching bases. CDR1 is SNHLY and CDR2 is FYNNEI in the germline V gene. The CDR3 consists of 15 residues. V was shortened by 7 bases and J by 3 bases, with 17 bases between the two germline ends. CDR3 region: CASTGFKDRTDTQYF. CDR3 bases: TGTGCCAGCACGGGTTTTAAAGACAGAACAGATACGCAGTATTTT.

This chain uses TRBV10-1 with TRBJ2-2, with 7 nucleotides matching TRBD1. Trimming took 6 bases from V and 2 from J; bases not matched to a gene: 6. Per the germline V gene, CDR1 is WNHNN and CDR2 is SYGVQD (reference sequence). This CDR3 contains 15 residues. In DNA, the CDR3 is TGCGCCAGCAGGGGGACAGCATCTAACACCGGGGAGCTGTTTTTT. It specifies CASRGTASNTGELFF.

This rearrangement joins TRBV6-4 to TRBJ2-2; 7 bases line up with TRBD1. The CDR3 contains 14 residues. Germline trimming cut 6 bases from V and 3 bases from J; bases unmatched to any gene: 4. Germline V gene lookup returns CDR1 MRHNA and CDR2 SNTAGT. The CDR3 DNA is TGTGCCAGCAGACCGGGACAGTACACCGGGGAGCTGTTTTTT. Protein: CASRPGQYTGELFF.

This clone was picked up one time. The chain combines TRBV20-1 with TRBJ2-5; the D is unclear. Looked up from germline, CDR1 is DFQATT and CDR2 is SNEGSKA (reference sequence). This CDR3 region has 11 residues. V shed 4 bases and J shed 2 bases, with 5 bases lying between them. Written as DNA, the CDR3 is TGCAGTGCTATATTTCAAGAGACCCAGTACTTC. Translating gives CSAIFQETQYF.

J is TRBJ1-2 and V is TRBV18; TRBD1 matches at 11 bases. V lost 3 bases to trimming and J lost 4 bases; unmatched junction nucleotides: 7. The CDR3 sequence is 16 residues long. Germline CDR1 KGHSH, CDR2 LQKENI. The CDR3 loop reads CASSPVEGQGAYGYTF. The CDR3 nucleotides read TGTGCCAGCTCACCGGTGGAAGGACAGGGGGCCTATGGCTACACCTTC.

The CDR3 nucleotides read TGTGCCAGCAGCTTAGGTCTCGGGGGGGGTGAGCAGTTCTTC. It translates to CASSLGLGGGEQFF. The V and J genes are TRBV11-3 and TRBJ2-1, with TRBD2 matching 8 bases. CDR1 and CDR2 from the germline V gene are SGHNT and YENEEA. The CDR3 runs 14 residues. After removal of 1 base from V and 9 bases from J, the junction contained 5 bases not matched to a gene.